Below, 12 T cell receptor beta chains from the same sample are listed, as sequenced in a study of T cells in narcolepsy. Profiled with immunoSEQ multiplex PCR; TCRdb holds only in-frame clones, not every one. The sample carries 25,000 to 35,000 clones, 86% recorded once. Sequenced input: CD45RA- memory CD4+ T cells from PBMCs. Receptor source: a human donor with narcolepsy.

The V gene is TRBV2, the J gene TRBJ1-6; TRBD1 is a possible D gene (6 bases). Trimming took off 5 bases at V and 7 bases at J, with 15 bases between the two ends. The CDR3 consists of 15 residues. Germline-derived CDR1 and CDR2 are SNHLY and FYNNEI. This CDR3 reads CASSSLGRGNSPLHF. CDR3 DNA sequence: TGTGCCAGCAGTTCCCTTGGCAGGGGCAATTCACCCCTCCACTTT.

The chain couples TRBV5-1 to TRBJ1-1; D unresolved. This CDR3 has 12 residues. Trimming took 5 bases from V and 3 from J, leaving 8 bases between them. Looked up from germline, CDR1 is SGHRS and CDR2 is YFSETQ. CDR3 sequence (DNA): TGCGCCAGCAGACGGGATGACACTGAAGCTTTCTTT. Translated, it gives CASRRDDTEAFF. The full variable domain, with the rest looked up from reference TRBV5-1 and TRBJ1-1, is KAGVTQTPRYLIKTRGQQVTLSCSPISGHRSVSWYQQTPGQGLQFLFEYFSETQRNKGNFPGRFSGRQFSNSRSEMNVSTLELGDSALYLCASRRDDTEAFFGQGTRLTVV.

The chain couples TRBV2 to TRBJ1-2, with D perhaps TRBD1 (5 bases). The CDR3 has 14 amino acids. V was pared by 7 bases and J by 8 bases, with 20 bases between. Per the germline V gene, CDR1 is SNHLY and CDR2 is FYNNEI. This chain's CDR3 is CASNPRRDSGGYTF. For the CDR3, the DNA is TGTGCCAGCAATCCCCGCAGGGATTCGGGGGGCTACACCTTC. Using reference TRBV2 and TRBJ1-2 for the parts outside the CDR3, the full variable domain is EPEVTQTPSHQVTQMGQEVILRCVPISNHLYFYWYRQILGQKVEFLVSFYNNEISEKSEIFDDQFSVERPDGSNFTLKIRSTKLEDSAMYFCASNPRRDSGGYTFGSGTRLTVV.

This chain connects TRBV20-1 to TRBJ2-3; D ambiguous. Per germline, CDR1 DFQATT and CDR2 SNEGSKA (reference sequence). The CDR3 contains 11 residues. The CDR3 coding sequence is TGCAGCATCCTGCGGACAGATACGCAGTATTTT. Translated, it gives CSILRTDTQYF.

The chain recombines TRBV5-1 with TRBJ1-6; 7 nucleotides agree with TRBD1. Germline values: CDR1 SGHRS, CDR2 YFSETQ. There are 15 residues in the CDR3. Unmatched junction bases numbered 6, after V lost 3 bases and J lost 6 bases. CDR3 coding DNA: TGCGCCAGCAGCTCCGGGACAGTCTCTAATTCACCCCTCCACTTT. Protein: CASSSGTVSNSPLHF.

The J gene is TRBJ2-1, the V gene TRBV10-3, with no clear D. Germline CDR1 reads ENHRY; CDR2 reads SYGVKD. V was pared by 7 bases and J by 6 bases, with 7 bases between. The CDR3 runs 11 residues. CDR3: CAIKGVNEQFF. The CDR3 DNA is TGTGCCATCAAGGGCGTCAATGAGCAGTTCTTC.

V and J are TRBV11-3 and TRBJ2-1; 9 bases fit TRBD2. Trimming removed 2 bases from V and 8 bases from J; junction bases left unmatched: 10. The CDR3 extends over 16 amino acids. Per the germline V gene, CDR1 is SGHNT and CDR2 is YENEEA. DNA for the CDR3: TGTGCCAGCAGCTTAAGCCCAGCGGGGGGCGCCGATGAGCAGTTCTTC. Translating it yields CASSLSPAGGADEQFF. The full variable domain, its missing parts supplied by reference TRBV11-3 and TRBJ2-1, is EAGVVQSPRYKIIEKKQPVAFWCNPISGHNTLYWYLQNLGQGPELLIRYENEEAVDDSQLPKDRFSAERLKGVDSTLKIQPAELGDSAVYLCASSLSPAGGADEQFFGPGTRLTVL.

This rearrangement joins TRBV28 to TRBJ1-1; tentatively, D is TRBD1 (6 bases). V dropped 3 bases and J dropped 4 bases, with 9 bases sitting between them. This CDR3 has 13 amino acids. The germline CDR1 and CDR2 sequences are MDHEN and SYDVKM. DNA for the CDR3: TGTGCCAGCAGTTTCCCGACAGGCACTGAAGCTTTCTTT. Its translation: CASSFPTGTEAFF.

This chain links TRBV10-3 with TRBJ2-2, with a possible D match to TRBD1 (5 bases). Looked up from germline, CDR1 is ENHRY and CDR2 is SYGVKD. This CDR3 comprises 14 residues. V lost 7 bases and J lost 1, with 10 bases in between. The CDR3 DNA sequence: TGTGCCATCAAAGGGCAGGGGAACACCGGGGAGCTGTTTTTT. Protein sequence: CAIKGQGNTGELFF.

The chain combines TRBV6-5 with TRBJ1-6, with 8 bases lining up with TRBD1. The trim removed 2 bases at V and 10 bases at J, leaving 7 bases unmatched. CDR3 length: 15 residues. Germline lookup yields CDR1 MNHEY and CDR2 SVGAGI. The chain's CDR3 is CASSYQTGVRSPLHF. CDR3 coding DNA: TGTGCCAGCAGTTACCAGACAGGGGTTAGGTCACCCCTCCACTTT.

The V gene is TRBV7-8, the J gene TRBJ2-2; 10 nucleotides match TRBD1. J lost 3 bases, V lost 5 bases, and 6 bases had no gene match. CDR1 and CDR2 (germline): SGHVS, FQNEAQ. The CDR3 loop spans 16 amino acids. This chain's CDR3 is CASSHRDRGDTGELFF. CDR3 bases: TGTGCCAGCAGCCACCGGGACAGGGGAGACACCGGGGAGCTGTTTTTT.

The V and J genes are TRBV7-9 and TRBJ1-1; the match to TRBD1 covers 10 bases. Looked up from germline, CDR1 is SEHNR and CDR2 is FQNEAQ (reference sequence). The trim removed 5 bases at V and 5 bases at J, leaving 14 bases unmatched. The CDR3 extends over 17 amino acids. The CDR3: CASSADRGRRAVTEAFF. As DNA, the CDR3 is TGTGCCAGCAGCGCAGACAGGGGGCGGCGGGCCGTGACTGAAGCTTTCTTT.